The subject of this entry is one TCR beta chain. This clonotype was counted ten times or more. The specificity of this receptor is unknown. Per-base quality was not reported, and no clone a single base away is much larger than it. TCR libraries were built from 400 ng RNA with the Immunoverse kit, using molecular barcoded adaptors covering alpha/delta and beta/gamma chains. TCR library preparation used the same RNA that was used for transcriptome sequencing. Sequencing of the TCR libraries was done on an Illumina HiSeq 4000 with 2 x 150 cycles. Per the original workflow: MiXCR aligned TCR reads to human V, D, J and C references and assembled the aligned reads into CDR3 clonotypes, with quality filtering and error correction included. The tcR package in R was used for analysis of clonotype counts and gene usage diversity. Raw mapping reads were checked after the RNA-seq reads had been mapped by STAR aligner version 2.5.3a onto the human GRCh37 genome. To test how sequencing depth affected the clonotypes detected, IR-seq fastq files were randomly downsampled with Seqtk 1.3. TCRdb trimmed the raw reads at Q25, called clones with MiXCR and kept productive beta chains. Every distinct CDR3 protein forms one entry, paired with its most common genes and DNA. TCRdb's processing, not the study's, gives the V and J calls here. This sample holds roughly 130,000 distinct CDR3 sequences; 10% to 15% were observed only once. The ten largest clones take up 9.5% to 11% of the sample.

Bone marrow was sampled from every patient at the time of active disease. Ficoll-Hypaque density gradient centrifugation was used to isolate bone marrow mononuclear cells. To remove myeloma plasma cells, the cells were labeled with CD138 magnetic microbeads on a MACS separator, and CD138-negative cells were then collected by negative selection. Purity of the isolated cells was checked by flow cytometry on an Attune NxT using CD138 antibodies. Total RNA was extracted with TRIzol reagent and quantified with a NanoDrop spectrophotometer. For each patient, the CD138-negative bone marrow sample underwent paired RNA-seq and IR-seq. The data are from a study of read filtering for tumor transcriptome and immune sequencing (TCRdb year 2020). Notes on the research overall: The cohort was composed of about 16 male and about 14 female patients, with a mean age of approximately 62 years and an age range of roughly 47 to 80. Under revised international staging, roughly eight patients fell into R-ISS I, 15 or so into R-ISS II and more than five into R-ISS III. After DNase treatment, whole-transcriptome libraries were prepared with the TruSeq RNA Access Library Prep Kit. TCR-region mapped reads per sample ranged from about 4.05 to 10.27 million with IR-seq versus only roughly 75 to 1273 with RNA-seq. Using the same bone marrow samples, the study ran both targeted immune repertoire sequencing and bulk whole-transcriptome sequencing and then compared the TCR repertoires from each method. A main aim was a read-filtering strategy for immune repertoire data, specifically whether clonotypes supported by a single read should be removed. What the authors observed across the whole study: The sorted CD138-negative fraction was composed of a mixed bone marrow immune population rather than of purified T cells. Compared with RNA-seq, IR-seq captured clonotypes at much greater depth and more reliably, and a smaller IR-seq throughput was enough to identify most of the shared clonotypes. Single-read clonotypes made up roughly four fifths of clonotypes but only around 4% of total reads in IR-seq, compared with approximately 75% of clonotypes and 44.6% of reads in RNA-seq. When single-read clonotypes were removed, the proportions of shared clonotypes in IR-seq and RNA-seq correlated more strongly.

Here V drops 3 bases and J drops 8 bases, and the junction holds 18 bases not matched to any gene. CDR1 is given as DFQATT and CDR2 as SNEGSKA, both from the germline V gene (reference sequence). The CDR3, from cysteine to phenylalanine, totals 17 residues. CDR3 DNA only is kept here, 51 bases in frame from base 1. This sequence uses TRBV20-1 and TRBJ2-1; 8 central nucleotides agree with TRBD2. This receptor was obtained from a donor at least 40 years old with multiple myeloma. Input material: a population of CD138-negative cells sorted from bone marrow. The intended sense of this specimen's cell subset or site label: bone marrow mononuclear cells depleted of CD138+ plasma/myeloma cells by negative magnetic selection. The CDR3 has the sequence CSARGGSGKGLWDEQFF. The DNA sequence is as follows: TGCAGTGCTAGGGGTGGTAGCGGGAAGGGCCTGTGGGATGAGCAGTTCTTC.